The T cell receptor (beta chain) described here comes from a study of beta chain features in type 1 diabetes. Findings and limits, study-wide: Whether HLA type influences TCRB rearrangement remained unresolved here. VDJ junctions in type 1 diabetes patients carried more deletions and fewer insertions.

It was via CD45RO/CCR7/CD25/CD127/CD95/CD27 that CD4+ naive, central memory, regulatory and stem cell-like memory cells were sorted. This clone has only a few counts. Its antigen is not identified. Expressed TCRB transcripts were sequenced because the isolated RNA had all been reverse transcribed beforehand. Data came from immunoSEQ multiplex PCR; TCRdb stores just in-frame clones and leaves some out. The data show 860,000 or so clones, roughly 17% seen once. Germline CDR1 is SGHRS and CDR2 is YFSETQ. Trimming took 1 base from V and 0 from J, leaving 14 bases between them. CDR3 length equals 16 residues.

The V call is TRBV5-1, the J call TRBJ2-7, with a tentative D call TRBD1 (6 bases). The specimen was naive CD4+ T cells from blood. The TCR was taken from a woman aged 18-29 years in good health. CDR3 residues: CASSLTGQRDSYEQYF. CDR3 nucleotide sequence: TGCGCCAGCAGCTTGACAGGGCAAAGGGACTCCTACGAGCAGTACTTC.